This T cell receptor (beta chain) was identified during a study of T cell repertoires in cytomegalovirus infection. Study-level results: Dominating the ex vivo response were TCR beta clonotypes that were CMV-specific and HLA-C-restricted.

CDR3 length: 18 amino acids. Per the germline V gene, CDR1 is MGHRA and CDR2 is YSYEKL. V lost 2 bases and J 0 bases, leaving 17 bases between the germline ends. This clonotype has more than one count but fewer than ten. The antigen is undetermined. MiXCR was run by TCRdb on the reads, yielding one entry per CDR3 protein. The table has approximately 910,000 distinct CDR3 sequences, approximately 30% seen once. This TCR was recovered from a human donor in good health (CMV status not recorded). Some clones in this sample may be carry-over from other donors' samples. The source material was cultured CD8+ T cells from PBMCs, sampled from culture after CMV antigen stimulation. The chain recombines TRBV4-1 with TRBJ2-1; D is tentatively TRBD1 or TRBD2 (6 bases each). This CDR3 is CASSQRDRGRSSYNEQFF. The CDR3 DNA is TGCGCCAGCAGCCAACGTGACCGGGGGCGAAGCTCCTACAATGAGCAGTTCTTC.